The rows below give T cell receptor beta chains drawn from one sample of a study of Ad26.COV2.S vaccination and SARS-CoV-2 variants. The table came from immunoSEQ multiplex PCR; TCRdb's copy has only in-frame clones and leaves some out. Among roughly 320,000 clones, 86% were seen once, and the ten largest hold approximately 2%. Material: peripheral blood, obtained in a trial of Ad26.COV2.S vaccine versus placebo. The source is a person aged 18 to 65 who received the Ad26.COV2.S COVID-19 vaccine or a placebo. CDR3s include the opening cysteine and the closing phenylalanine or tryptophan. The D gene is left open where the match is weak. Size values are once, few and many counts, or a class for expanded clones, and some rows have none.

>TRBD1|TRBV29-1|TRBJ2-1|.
CSLDRGTYNEQFF
TGCAGCCTAGACAGGGGAACCTACAATGAGCAGTTCTTC
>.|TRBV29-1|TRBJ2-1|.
CSVAYGSLEQFF
TGCAGCGTTGCTTATGGGAGCCTTGAGCAGTTCTTC
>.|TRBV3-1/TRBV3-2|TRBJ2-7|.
CASSQDSQALASRQYF
TGTGCCAGCAGCCAAGATTCGCAAGCGCTGGCTTCCAGGCAGTACTTC
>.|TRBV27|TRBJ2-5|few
CASSLVGSTETQYF
TGTGCCAGCAGTTTGGTGGGCAGTACAGAGACCCAGTACTTC
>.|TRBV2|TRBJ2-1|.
CASRVGVTYNEQFF
TGTGCCAGCAGAGTGGGCGTGACCTACAATGAGCAGTTCTTC
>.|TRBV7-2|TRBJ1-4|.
CASSSGTLRREKLFF
TGTGCCAGCAGCTCGGGGACCCTGCGGCGTGAAAAACTGTTTTTT
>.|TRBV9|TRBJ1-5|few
CASSVDVGGQPQHF
TGTGCCAGCAGCGTAGATGTTGGTGGCCAGCCCCAGCATTTT
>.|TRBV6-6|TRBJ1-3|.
CASSYVGQYSGNTIYF
TGTGCCAGCAGTTACGTTGGACAGTACTCTGGAAACACCATATATTTT
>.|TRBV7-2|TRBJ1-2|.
CASSLQGRYGYTF
TGTGCCAGCAGCTTACAGGGTCGGTATGGCTACACCTTC
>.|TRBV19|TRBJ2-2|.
CASKGGGAFSNTGELFF
TGTGCCAGTAAGGGCGGGGGCGCCTTTTCGAACACCGGGGAGCTGTTTTTT
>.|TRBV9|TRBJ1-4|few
CASSVAPINEKLFF
TGTGCCAGCAGCGTAGCCCCGATTAATGAAAAACTGTTTTTT
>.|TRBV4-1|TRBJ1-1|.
CASSQEVKTEAFF
TGCGCCAGCAGCCAAGAAGTGAAGACTGAAGCTTTCTTT
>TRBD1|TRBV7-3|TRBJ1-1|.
CASSSQAGTGVSEAFF
TGTGCCAGCAGCTCCCAGGCGGGGACAGGGGTTTCTGAAGCTTTCTTT
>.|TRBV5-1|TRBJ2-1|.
CASSLGRVVAYNEQFF
TGCGCCAGCAGCTTGGGGAGGGTAGTCGCCTACAATGAGCAGTTCTTC
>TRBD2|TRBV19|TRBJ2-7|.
CASGLAGSYEQYF
TGTGCCAGCGGGCTAGCGGGGTCCTACGAGCAGTACTTC
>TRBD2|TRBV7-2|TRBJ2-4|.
CASSSEGWGGVDIQYF
TGTGCCAGCAGCTCCGAAGGTTGGGGAGGGGTGGACATTCAGTACTTC
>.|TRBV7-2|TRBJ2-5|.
CASSLRTEETQYF
TGTGCCAGCAGCCTACGGACAGAAGAGACCCAGTACTTC
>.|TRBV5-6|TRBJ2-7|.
CASSLGPGQIFNYEQYF
TGTGCCAGCAGTTTAGGACCCGGACAGATCTTCAACTACGAGCAGTACTTC
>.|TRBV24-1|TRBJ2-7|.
CATSPARGKSYEQYF
TGTGCCACCAGCCCTGCACGGGGCAAGTCCTACGAGCAGTACTTC
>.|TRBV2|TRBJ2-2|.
CASRVSMGLDRELFF
TGTGCCAGCAGAGTTTCCATGGGGTTGGACCGGGAGCTGTTTTTT
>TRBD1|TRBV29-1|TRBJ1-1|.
CSVANGQVSEAFF
TGCAGCGTTGCTAATGGACAGGTATCTGAAGCTTTCTTT
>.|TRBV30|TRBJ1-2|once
CAWSVGGRSYTF
TGTGCCTGGAGTGTGGGGGGGCGAAGCTACACCTTC
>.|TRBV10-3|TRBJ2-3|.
CATRDGGSTDTQYF
TGTGCCACCCGGGACGGAGGGAGCACAGATACGCAGTATTTT
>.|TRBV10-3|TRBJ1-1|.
CAIKGPNLKPSGAFF
TGTGCCATCAAGGGGCCCAACCTGAAACCCTCGGGAGCTTTCTTT
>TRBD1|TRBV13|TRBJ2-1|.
CASSTPSGGSEQFF
TGTGCCAGCAGCACGCCATCAGGGGGCAGTGAGCAGTTCTTC
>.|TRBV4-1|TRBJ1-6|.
CASSQEGQVRSPLHF
TGCGCCAGCAGCCAAGAGGGCCAGGTTCGGTCACCCCTCCACTTT
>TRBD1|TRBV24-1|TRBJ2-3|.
CATRQGNRASDTQYF
TGTGCCACACGACAGGGCAACAGGGCCTCAGATACGCAGTATTTT
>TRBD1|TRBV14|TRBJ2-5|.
CASSQHYADRGKETQYF
TGTGCCAGCAGCCAACATTACGCCGACAGGGGTAAAGAGACCCAGTACTTC
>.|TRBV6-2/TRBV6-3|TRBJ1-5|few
CASSYYGEQPQHF
TGTGCCAGCAGTTACTACGGAGAACAGCCCCAGCATTTT
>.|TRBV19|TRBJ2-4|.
CASNSVGAKNIQYF
TGTGCCAGTAATTCGGTCGGGGCCAAAAACATTCAGTACTTC
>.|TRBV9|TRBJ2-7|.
CASSVEGIPYEQYF
TGTGCCAGCAGCGTAGAGGGAATTCCCTACGAGCAGTACTTC
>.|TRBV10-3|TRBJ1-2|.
CAITISGGLGYGYTF
TGTGCCATCACCATTTCTGGGGGGCTCGGCTATGGCTACACCTTC
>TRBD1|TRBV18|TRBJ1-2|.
CASSPLDRAVFGYTF
TGTGCCAGCTCACCACTTGACAGGGCTGTCTTTGGCTACACCTTC
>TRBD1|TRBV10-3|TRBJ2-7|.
CAISKGQGGYEQYF
TGTGCCATCAGTAAGGGACAGGGGGGCTACGAGCAGTACTTC
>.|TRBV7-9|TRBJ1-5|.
CASSLGSGQPQHF
TGTGCCAGCAGCTTAGGGTCGGGTCAGCCCCAGCATTTT
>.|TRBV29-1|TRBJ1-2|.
CSVEFRNYGYTF
TGCAGCGTTGAATTCAGGAACTATGGCTACACCTTC
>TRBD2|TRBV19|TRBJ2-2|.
CASGRLAGGAGELFF
TGTGCCAGTGGTCGGCTAGCGGGGGGTGCCGGGGAGCTGTTTTTT
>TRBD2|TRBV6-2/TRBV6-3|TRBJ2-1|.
CASSYSGRDEQFF
TGTGCCAGCAGTTACTCAGGGAGGGATGAGCAGTTCTTC
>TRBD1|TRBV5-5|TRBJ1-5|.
CASSLVRDRVPQPQHF
TGTGCCAGCAGCTTGGTCCGGGACAGGGTGCCCCAGCCCCAGCATTTT
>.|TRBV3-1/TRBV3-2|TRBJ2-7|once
CASSLRRSGYEQYF
TGTGCCAGCAGCCTAAGACGGTCGGGCTACGAGCAGTACTTC
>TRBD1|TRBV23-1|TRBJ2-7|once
CASRTNRDRRSYEQYF
TGCGCCTCCCGCACGAACCGGGACAGGCGATCCTACGAGCAGTACTTC
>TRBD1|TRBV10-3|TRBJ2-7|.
CAIKRGLSYEQYF
TGTGCCATCAAAAGGGGGCTCTCCTACGAGCAGTACTTC
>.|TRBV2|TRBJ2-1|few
CASSEGQSSYNEQFF
TGTGCCAGCAGTGAAGGCCAGAGCTCCTACAATGAGCAGTTCTTC
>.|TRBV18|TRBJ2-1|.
CASSPNGGPPQFF
TGTGCCAGCTCACCAAACGGGGGGCCGCCACAGTTCTTC
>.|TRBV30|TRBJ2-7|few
CAWSVSTLSYEQYF
TGTGCCTGGAGTGTCTCCACTCTCTCCTACGAGCAGTACTTC
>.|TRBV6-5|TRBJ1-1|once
CASLLRAGAEAFF
TGTGCCAGCCTACTCCGGGCAGGAGCTGAAGCTTTCTTT
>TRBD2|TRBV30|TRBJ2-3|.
CAWRRGLASADTQYF
TGTGCCTGGAGGCGGGGACTAGCCTCCGCAGATACGCAGTATTTT
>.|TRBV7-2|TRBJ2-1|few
CASSLQTYTSYNEQFF
TGTGCCAGCAGCCTGCAGACTTATACCTCCTACAATGAGCAGTTCTTC
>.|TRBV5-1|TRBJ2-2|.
CASSLRTAPNTGELFF
TGCGCCAGCAGCCTCCGGACAGCACCGAACACCGGGGAGCTGTTTTTT
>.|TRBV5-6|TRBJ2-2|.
CASCRTGGSQTGELFF
TGTGCCAGCTGCAGAACGGGGGGCTCTCAGACCGGGGAGCTGTTTTTT
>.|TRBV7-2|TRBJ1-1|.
CASSLETGLGTEAFF
TGTGCCAGCAGCTTAGAAACAGGGTTGGGCACTGAAGCTTTCTTT
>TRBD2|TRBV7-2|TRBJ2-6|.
CASSPRGVKFGANVLTF
TGTGCCAGCAGCCCTCGGGGGGTAAAATTTGGGGCCAACGTCCTGACTTTC
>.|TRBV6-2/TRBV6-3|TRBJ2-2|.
CASSYHWDTGELFF
TGTGCCAGCAGTTACCACTGGGACACCGGGGAGCTGTTTTTT
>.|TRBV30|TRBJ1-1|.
CAWSLGGSTEAFF
TGTGCCTGGAGTTTGGGGGGGAGCACTGAAGCTTTCTTT